The rows below give T cell receptor beta chains drawn from one sample of a study of graft-versus-host responses after intestinal transplantation. Antigens of these TCRs are unknown. Using immunoSEQ multiplex PCR, the repertoire was profiled, and TCRdb retains in-frame clones only, with some absent. The data contain about 120,000 clones, approximately 95% of them seen just once; the ten biggest clones take up roughly 0.11%. Sequences were derived from unstimulated CD4+ T cells sorted from spleen or lymph node cells, sampled before intestinal transplant. Receptors were obtained from a human donor who received an intestinal transplant. Both conserved end residues are part of each CDR3. A D gene is named only where the DNA matches it firmly. Clone size appears in some rows only: once, few, many, or a class for an expanded clone.

j_gene,d_gene,v_gene,abundance,CDR3aa,CDR3nt
TRBJ1-5,NA,TRBV11-2,NA,CASSLGVDQPQHF,TGTGCCAGCAGCTTAGGGGTTGATCAGCCCCAGCATTTT
TRBJ2-1,TRBD2,TRBV7-2,NA,CASRNGGGAYNEQFF,TGTGCCAGCAGAAACGGGGGGGGAGCCTACAATGAGCAGTTCTTC
TRBJ1-4,TRBD1,TRBV19,few,CASRRQGNEKLFF,TGTGCCAGTAGAAGACAGGGAAATGAAAAACTGTTTTTT
TRBJ1-4,NA,TRBV5-1,NA,CASSSGSNEKLFF,TGCGCCAGCAGCTCAGGGTCTAATGAAAAACTGTTTTTT
TRBJ1-1,NA,TRBV5-1,once,CASSLVVGEGGGEAFF,TGCGCCAGCAGCTTGGTAGTCGGAGAGGGTGGAGGTGAAGCTTTCTTT
TRBJ2-1,TRBD2,TRBV6-1,NA,CASSEQLGTSGLYNEQFF,TGTGCCAGCAGTGAGCAATTGGGGACTAGCGGGCTATACAATGAGCAGTTCTTC
TRBJ1-5,NA,TRBV10-3,NA,CAISESTGVQPQHF,TGTGCCATCAGTGAGTCGACTGGAGTGCAGCCCCAGCATTTT
TRBJ2-2,NA,TRBV29-1,NA,CSVDGGTGELFF,TGCAGCGTTGATGGGGGAACCGGGGAGCTGTTTTTT
TRBJ2-2,TRBD1,TRBV5-4,NA,CASSIKGQGLSGELFF,TGTGCCAGCAGCATCAAGGGACAGGGGTTGAGCGGGGAGCTGTTTTTT
TRBJ2-3,TRBD1,TRBV2,NA,CASRKTGLSTDTQYF,TGTGCCAGCAGGAAGACAGGGCTGAGCACAGATACGCAGTATTTT
TRBJ2-1,NA,TRBV9,NA,CASSVATTGTSEQFF,TGTGCCAGCAGCGTAGCTACGACAGGGACTAGTGAGCAGTTCTTC
TRBJ1-1,NA,TRBV6-5,NA,CASSSPGVDTEAFF,TGTGCCAGCAGTTCACCGGGCGTGGACACTGAAGCTTTCTTT
TRBJ1-1,NA,TRBV5-6,NA,CASSLDGIHTEAFF,TGTGCCAGCAGCTTGGACGGCATCCACACTGAAGCTTTCTTT
TRBJ1-2,NA,TRBV10-3,NA,CAISGGYGYTF,TGTGCCATCAGTGGAGGGTATGGCTACACCTTC
TRBJ2-7,NA,TRBV10-1,NA,CASSSAGISSYEQYF,TGCGCCAGCAGTTCCGCAGGGATCAGCTCCTACGAGCAGTACTTC
TRBJ1-5,NA,TRBV28,NA,CASAGANQPQHF,TGTGCGAGCGCAGGGGCGAATCAGCCCCAGCATTTT
TRBJ2-7,NA,TRBV7-9,NA,CASSRHRGQINPYEQYF,TGTGCCAGCAGCCGGCACCGGGGGCAGATTAACCCCTACGAGCAGTACTTC
TRBJ1-3,NA,TRBV6-5,NA,CASSYRGLDSGNTIYF,TGTGCCAGCAGTTACAGGGGATTGGACTCTGGAAACACCATATATTTT
TRBJ1-3,TRBD1,TRBV9,once,CASSEDRGILGNTIYF,TGTGCCAGCAGCGAGGACAGGGGGATTCTTGGGAACACCATATATTTT
TRBJ1-1,NA,TRBV9,NA,CASSAGGLTEAFF,TGTGCCAGCAGCGCCGGGGGCTTGACTGAAGCTTTCTTT
TRBJ2-3,NA,TRBV4-1,NA,CASSRMPGDTQYF,TGCGCCAGCAGCAGAATGCCGGGGGATACGCAGTATTTT
TRBJ2-1,NA,TRBV30,NA,CAWTFGLSYNEQFF,TGTGCCTGGACCTTCGGTCTATCCTACAATGAGCAGTTCTTC
TRBJ1-1,NA,TRBV5-4,NA,CASSLSATNTEAFF,TGTGCCAGCAGCTTAAGTGCCACGAACACTGAAGCTTTCTTT
TRBJ1-2,NA,TRBV6-5,NA,CASSPSWVGNYGYTF,TGTGCCAGCAGTCCTTCATGGGTCGGTAACTATGGCTACACCTTC
TRBJ2-7,TRBD2,TRBV6-5,NA,CASRYGLAYEQYF,TGTGCCAGCAGGTACGGACTAGCCTACGAGCAGTACTTC
TRBJ2-3,NA,TRBV11-2,NA,CASSPAGASRTDTQYF,TGTGCCAGCAGCCCCGCGGGCGCCAGCCGCACAGATACGCAGTATTTT
TRBJ2-7,NA,TRBV30,NA,CAWSWRTAREQYF,TGTGCCTGGAGTTGGAGGACAGCCCGCGAGCAGTACTTC
TRBJ1-2,NA,TRBV5-4,NA,CASSLGQALPHYGYTF,TGTGCCAGCAGCTTGGGACAGGCGCTTCCCCACTATGGCTACACCTTC
TRBJ2-4,NA,TRBV10-3,NA,CAISESAGGPIQYF,TGTGCCATCAGTGAGTCGGCAGGGGGGCCCATTCAGTACTTC
TRBJ2-3,NA,TRBV29-1,once,CSVMRRPVLSTDTQYF,TGCAGCGTTATGAGGCGCCCCGTACTTAGCACAGATACGCAGTATTTT
TRBJ1-5,NA,TRBV5-8,NA,CASSYFSFHQPQHF,TGTGCCAGCAGCTATTTTTCCTTTCATCAGCCCCAGCATTTT
TRBJ1-1,NA,TRBV6-5,once,CASSSGTVKAFF,TGTGCCAGCAGCTCCGGGACGGTAAAAGCTTTCTTT
TRBJ2-3,TRBD1,TRBV11-2,NA,CASSPGTGDRTDTQYF,TGTGCCAGCAGCCCCGGGACAGGAGACCGCACAGATACGCAGTATTTT
TRBJ1-5,NA,TRBV28,NA,CASSSPTTGNQPQHF,TGTGCCAGCAGTTCCCCCACTACAGGGAATCAGCCCCAGCATTTT
TRBJ2-5,NA,TRBV25-1,NA,CASSEYPPGTQYF,TGTGCCAGCAGTGAATACCCGCCCGGGACCCAGTACTTC
TRBJ2-6,NA,TRBV28,NA,CASSLYRTAGANVLTF,TGTGCCAGCAGTTTATATCGGACAGCTGGGGCCAACGTCCTGACTTTC
TRBJ2-1,NA,TRBV30,NA,CAWSVRWDEQFF,TGTGCCTGGAGTGTAAGATGGGATGAGCAGTTCTTC
TRBJ2-6,NA,TRBV10-3,NA,CAIREAELGRTGANVLTF,TGTGCCATCAGGGAGGCTGAACTGGGTAGAACTGGGGCCAACGTCCTGACTTTC
TRBJ2-7,NA,TRBV7-2,NA,CASSVGGRYEQYF,TGTGCCAGCAGTGTAGGAGGCCGGTACGAGCAGTACTTC
TRBJ2-5,TRBD2,TRBV11-3,NA,CASSPTGTSGKETQYF,TGTGCCAGCAGCCCCACCGGGACTAGCGGGAAGGAGACCCAGTACTTC
TRBJ1-2,NA,TRBV21-1,NA,CASSKKNYGYTF,TGTGCCAGCAGCAAAAAAAATTATGGCTACACCTTC
TRBJ1-3,NA,TRBV6-1,NA,CASNPGHRTGNTIYF,TGTGCCAGCAACCCAGGACACCGAACTGGAAACACCATATATTTT
TRBJ2-1,NA,TRBV25-1,once,CASKAPGGGEQFF,TGTGCCAGCAAGGCCCCCGGCGGTGGAGAGCAGTTCTTC
TRBJ2-1,TRBD1,TRBV6-6,NA,CASSYAGGQGRGEQFF,TGTGCCAGCAGTTATGCGGGTGGACAGGGCAGAGGTGAGCAGTTCTTC
TRBJ2-3,TRBD2,TRBV18,NA,CASSPLAGPSTDTQYF,TGTGCCAGCTCACCACTAGCGGGACCTTCCACAGATACGCAGTATTTT
TRBJ2-7,TRBD2,TRBV7-9,NA,CASTGSVREGYEQYF,TGTGCCAGCACTGGGTCGGTACGGGAGGGGTACGAGCAGTACTTC
TRBJ1-1,NA,TRBV28,NA,CASTRRPRNTEAFF,TGTGCCAGCACTCGCCGTCCCCGAAACACTGAAGCTTTCTTT
TRBJ1-3,TRBD1,TRBV11-2,NA,CASSLGTGYPLSGNTIYF,TGTGCCAGCAGCCTCGGGACAGGGTACCCTCTCTCTGGAAACACCATATATTTT
TRBJ2-5,TRBD2,TRBV27,NA,CASRQGLAGGGEQYF,TGTGCCAGCAGACAGGGACTAGCGGGAGGGGGAGAGCAGTACTTC
TRBJ2-2,TRBD2,TRBV5-4,NA,CASSLGLAGNTGELFF,TGTGCCAGCAGCCTGGGACTAGCGGGAAACACCGGGGAGCTGTTTTTT
TRBJ2-3,NA,TRBV30,NA,CAWTAGLSGTDTQYF,TGTGCCTGGACCGCTGGCCTTTCTGGCACAGATACGCAGTATTTT
TRBJ2-7,TRBD2,TRBV6-5,NA,CASSGGFEQYF,TGTGCCAGCAGCGGGGGGTTCGAGCAGTACTTC
TRBJ2-2,NA,TRBV2,NA,CASGTEIGDLGGFTGELFF,TGTGCCAGCGGGACCGAAATAGGCGACCTAGGGGGGTTCACCGGGGAGCTGTTTTTT